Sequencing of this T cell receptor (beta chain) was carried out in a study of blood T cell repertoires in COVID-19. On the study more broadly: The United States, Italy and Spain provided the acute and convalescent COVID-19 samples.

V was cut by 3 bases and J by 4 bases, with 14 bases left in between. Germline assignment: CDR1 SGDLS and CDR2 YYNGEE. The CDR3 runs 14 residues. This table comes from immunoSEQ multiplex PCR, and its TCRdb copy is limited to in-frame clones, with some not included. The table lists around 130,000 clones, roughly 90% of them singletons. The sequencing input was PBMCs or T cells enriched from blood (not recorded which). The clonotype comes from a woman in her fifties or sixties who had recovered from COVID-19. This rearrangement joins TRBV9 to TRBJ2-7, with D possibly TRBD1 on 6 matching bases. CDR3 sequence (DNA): TGTGCCAGCAGCGGCCGGGACAACAAGTACGAGCAGTACTTC. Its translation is CASSGRDNKYEQYF.